The clone carrying this T cell receptor beta chain was found once. The data were taken from a study of blood T cell repertoires in COVID-19. Study information: From the United States, Italy and Spain came samples of acute and convalescent COVID-19. T cells, B-cell-depleted T cells, or PBMCs provided the cDNA or gDNA that served as material.

Authors' data handling: Amplification of reference gene primers provided the estimated nucleated cell counts. Produced via immunoSEQ multiplex PCR; TCRdb's table is partial and in-frame only. For V, J and clone size, that table is used; D and trimming come from the DNA. The sample gives around 64,000 clones, around nine tenths of which show up once; approximately 20% is in the top ten. The CDR3 runs to 14 residues. Trimming took 2 bases from V and 6 from J; bases not matched to a gene: 3. The germline gives CDR1 SGHRS, CDR2 YFSETQ. The chain employs TRBV5-1 and TRBJ1-4; 8 bases are shared with TRBD1. The source is a woman of 80 years or more with acute or convalescent COVID-19. Sequencing was done on a sample of peripheral blood. CDR3 region: CASSFQGAYEKLFF. Written as DNA, the CDR3 is TGCGCCAGCAGCTTTCAGGGGGCATATGAAAAACTGTTTTTT.